This entry is about one T cell receptor beta chain. The record originates from a study of T cell responses to AZD1222 COVID-19 vaccine. Clones were read by immunoSEQ multiplex PCR, and TCRdb kept only the in-frame ones, dropping some. Found here are 200,000 or so clones, over 80% of them singletons; the top ten hold approximately 2.5%. The source was peripheral blood, collected on day 0 of MenACWY control vaccination. This receptor was taken from an adult in good health.

The CDR3 sequence is CASSITPASSYEQYF. The DNA of the CDR3 is TGTGCCAGTAGTATAACTCCGGCTAGCAGCTACGAGCAGTACTTC. The chain has TRBV19 and TRBJ2-7, with D perhaps matching TRBD2 (5 bases). Trimming took off 2 bases at V and 3 bases at J, with 14 bases between the two ends. CDR3 length: 15 amino acids. Germline CDR1 LNHDA, CDR2 SQIVND (reference sequence).